This T cell receptor (beta chain) was profiled in a study of cytomegalovirus exposure and HLA in healthy donors. Overall study results and limits: Most subjects had HLA-A and HLA-B alleles reportedly predicted accurately by TCR beta sequences.

With respect to this clone: Antigen specificity is unknown.

The CDR3 contains 16 residues. The V segment lost 1 base and the J segment 4 bases; nucleotides outside the gene matches: 9. Per germline, CDR1 LGHNA and CDR2 YNFKEQ. Both 60 Vbeta primers and 13 Jbeta primers went into the PCR. Here immunoSEQ multiplex PCR was the method, and the copy in TCRdb shows in-frame clones only, minus some. In the table there are about 150,000 clones, about four fifths of which are singletons. The chain is built from TRBV4-2 and TRBJ2-5; the match to TRBD2 covers 7 bases. Sequenced sample: PBMCs. The receptor was derived from a man between 45 and 60 years old in good health and CMV-seropositive. CDR3 sequence reads: CASSQGSGEGPETQYF. The CDR3 DNA sequence: TGTGCCAGCAGCCAAGGATCGGGGGAGGGCCCAGAGACCCAGTACTTC.